This T cell receptor beta chain stems from a study of human T cells and chemical hapten exposure. This clonotype was counted only a few times. V was clipped by 2 bases and J by 6 bases; unmatched bases: 9. CDR3 length equals 15 residues. CDR1 and CDR2 (germline): SGHVS, FQNEAQ. TCRdb passed the RACE reads through MiXCR, listing each CDR3 protein once. The sample contains around 300,000 distinct CDR3 sequences, about 7% of which appear only once. Time point given: patch test 1, 2 weeks after DPC sensitization. The treatment denotes: therapeutic diphenylcyclopropenone sensitization with weekly scalp DPC.

The V and J genes are TRBV7-8 and TRBJ1-2; 7 nucleotides line up with TRBD1. This sequence originates from a young woman with alopecia areata. Some clones in this sample may be carry-over from other donors' samples. Sequencing used whole blood, obtained in connection with sensitization to the hapten diphenylcyclopropenone (DPC). The CDR3, as DNA: TGTGCCAGCAGCTTATATGAGGGGGCGTATAATGGCTACACCTTC. Amino acid sequence: CASSLYEGAYNGYTF.